This T cell receptor beta chain was recovered during a study of response to subunit inactivated influenza vaccine listed by TCRdb under 2018. Regarding the study in general: Deep quantitative profiling of the T cell receptor repertoire was used in the study to follow responses to a trivalent subunit inactivated influenza vaccine.

CDR1 and CDR2 (SGHAT, FQNNGV) derive from the germline V gene. The CDR3 covers 16 residues, taking in both the cysteine and the phenylalanine. Left in the record is the CDR3 DNA by itself, 48 bases read in frame from the first base. Trimming takes 1 base from V and 8 bases from J, and the germline ends sit 18 bases apart. Overall results and qualifications from the work: It was suggested by the authors that each seasonal influenza vaccination may recruit only a limited number of new T cells.

Libraries came from RT-PCR. The run used an Illumina HiSeq 2500. In-frame beta chains were kept once TCRdb had trimmed the public reads at Q25 with fastp and called clones with MiXCR. Each CDR3 protein gets just one entry, which takes the most common genes and DNA from the rows behind it. The sample has 650,000 to 800,000 distinct CDR3 sequences on record, around 18% of them singletons. The top ten hold approximately 11% of the sample. On this clonotype itself: What antigen it recognizes has not been identified. No much larger clone is present one base from it, and per-base qualities are unavailable.

The receptor was derived from a man aged 50-60 years who received an inactivated influenza vaccine. Donor details come from another sample of the same person, matched by shared clones. The V and J genes are TRBV11-2 and TRBJ2-1, and TRBD1 may be the D gene, going by 5 matching bases. The sequencing used PBMCs from blood, collected more than 4 days after vaccination. The bases are TGTGCCAGCAGCTTAGTGGTGACAGCCTTTGGGGATGAGCAGTTCTTC. This codes for CASSLVVTAFGDEQFF. The full variable domain, with segments outside the CDR3 supplied by the reference TRBV11-2 and TRBJ2-1 proteins, appears as EAGVAQSPRYKIIEKRQSVAFWCNPISGHATLYWYQQILGQGPKLLIQFQNNGVVDDSQLPKDRFSAERLKGVDSTLKIQPAKLEDSAVYLCASSLVVTAFGDEQFFGPGTRLTVL.